The sequence of this TCR beta chain was determined in a study of T cells in Graves' hyperthyroidism and ophthalmopathy. Study overall: Initial diagnosis, before any treatment, was when peripheral blood was collected. Findings of the study overall: Among thyroid clonotypes expanded above 0.001, most also appeared in blood.

Notes on this clonotype: Antigen unknown. At one boundary the junction diverges from the germline segment, which might be a read error.

Patients aged 18 to 65 had newly diagnosed hyperthyroidism lasting under 2 months. Thyroid ultrasound and orbital computed tomography, with clinical symptoms and serum thyroxine and TRAb, informed diagnoses. RNA transcripts gave rise to amplified TCR beta CDR3 regions. HTBI primers were the set used in a first-round RT-PCR of the TCR CDR3. TCRdb reprocessed the multiplex PCR reads with MiXCR, giving one entry per CDR3 protein. The sample records about 740,000 distinct CDR3 sequences, approximately 14% being singletons. There are 14 residues in the CDR3. Per the germline V gene, CDR1 is SGDLS and CDR2 is YYNGEE.

This sequence originates from a woman between 18 and 29 years old with Graves' hyperthyroidism. Sequenced material: blood. This chain connects TRBV9 to TRBJ2-1; unclear D gene. The CDR3 region has the DNA TGTGCCAGCAGCCCCAGCCCGCCCTACAATGAGCAGCTCTTC. Translation: CASSPSPPYNEQLF. Full variable domain (rest looked up from reference TRBV9 and TRBJ2-1): DSGVTQTPKHLITATGQRVTLRCSPRSGDLSVYWYQQSLDQGLQFLIQYYNGEERAKGNILERFSAQQFPDLHSELNLSSLELGDSALYFCASSPSPPYNEQLFGPGTRLTVL.